The source of this TCR beta chain is a study of early T cells in non-severe SARS-CoV-2 infection (dated by TCRdb to the early 2020s). In the study overall: Bulk RNA from unsorted whole blood was used for TCR sequencing, so alpha and beta chains could not be paired.

This clonotype was seen repeatedly, ten times or more. Its antigen specificity is not known. Per-nucleotide qualities are absent, and no much larger clonotype sits a single base away. This was a case-control study nested in a cohort of healthcare workers in London, UK, who had nasopharyngeal swab PCR tests and blood samples taken every week. Healthcare workers were enrolled in the week of the UK lockdown, from 23 to 31 March 2020, and were followed every week for up to roughly 15 weeks. The library came from 5' RACE. This sample was sequenced with a NextSeq 500. Unique molecular identifiers were attached to individual cDNA molecules in the TCR library protocol so that sequencing error and PCR bias could be corrected. Both TCR alpha and beta chains were sequenced, and tight co-correlation was observed between alpha and beta sequence abundances in each sample. The source study handled its data this way. V gene, J gene and CDR3 annotation of TCR sequences was performed with Decombinator V4. TCRs were defined as expanded if a significant change between any two time points was detected under a Poisson model with p below 0.0001. Abundances of TCRs were expressed as counts per million after normalisation to the total number of TCRs sequenced in each sample. MAIT TCRs were defined by TRAV1-2 paired with TRAJ12, TRAJ20 or TRAJ33, and iNKT TCRs by TRAV10 paired with TRAJ18. VDJdb, accessed on 1 November 2021, was searched for TCRs annotated for CMV, EBV and SARS-CoV-2, and TCRs annotated for more than one antigen were excluded. Starting from the raw public reads, TCRdb applied fastp trimming at Q25, assembled clones with MiXCR and retained in-frame beta chains. For every CDR3 protein sequence, its rows merge into one entry that carries the most common genes and DNA. TCRdb's processing, not the authors', yielded these V and J calls. The sample table shows under 65,000 distinct CDR3 sequences, and under 15% are seen once. The leading ten clones occupy about 4% of the sample.

V is cut back by 1 base and J by 5 bases, with 11 bases in the junction unmatched. The germline V gene specifies MGHRA as CDR1 and YSYEKL as CDR2. The CDR3 runs 17 amino acids, cysteine and phenylalanine included. Only the CDR3 DNA stays, 51 bases, in frame from base 1. Overall study results and their limits: Matching against VDJdb was skewed toward anti-spike CD8 responses, likely underestimated virus-specific expansions, and missed private and CD4 specificities.

The V and J segments used are TRBV4-1 and TRBJ2-1, with TRBD2 identical over 7 junction bases. The receptor's source is an adult who was a healthcare worker with PCR-confirmed SARS-CoV-2 infection or an uninfected control (not recorded which). Sequencing input: whole blood. The base sequence is TGCGCCAGCAGCCAAGTATTCGGCGGGAGCATGAACAATGAGCAGTTCTTC. This yields the protein CASSQVFGGSMNNEQFF.